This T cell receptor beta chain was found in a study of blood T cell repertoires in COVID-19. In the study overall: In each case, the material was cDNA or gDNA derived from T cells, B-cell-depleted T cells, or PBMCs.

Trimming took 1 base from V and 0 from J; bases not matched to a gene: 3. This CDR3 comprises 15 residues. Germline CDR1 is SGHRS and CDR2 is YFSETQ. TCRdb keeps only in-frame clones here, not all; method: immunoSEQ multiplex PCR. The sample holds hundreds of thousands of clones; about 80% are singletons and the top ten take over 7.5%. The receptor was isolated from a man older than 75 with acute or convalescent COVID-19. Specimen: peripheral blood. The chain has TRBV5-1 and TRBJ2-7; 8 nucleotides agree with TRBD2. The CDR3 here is CASSLTSGNSYEQYF. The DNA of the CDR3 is TGCGCCAGCAGCTTGACTAGCGGTAACTCCTACGAGCAGTACTTC.